These 13 T cell receptor beta chains share one sample of origin, sequenced in a study of regulatory T cells in long-lasting Graves disease. Time point defined: newly diagnosed GD, antithyroid drugs for less than 3 months. Construction of the TCR library relied on RNA isolated from PBMCs. Building of the TCR beta libraries involved iRepertoire HTBI primers and Arm-PCR of CDR3 regions. TCRdb reprocessed the multiplex PCR reads with MiXCR, giving one entry per CDR3 protein. The data show about 470,000 distinct CDR3 sequences, 16% seen once. This sample was also put to use in a study of T cells in Graves' hyperthyroidism and ophthalmopathy.

Material: peripheral blood mononuclear cells (PBMCs), obtained at new diagnosis, from a patient treated with antithyroid drugs. Source of these receptors: a man aged 40-49 years with Graves disease.

A few counts support this clonotype. The chain is built from TRBV20-1 and TRBJ2-1, with 15 bases matching TRBD2. This CDR3 contains 18 residues. Trimming took 1 base from V and 1 from J; bases not matched to a gene: 5. CDR1 is DFQATT and CDR2 is SNEGSKA in the germline V gene (reference sequence). The CDR3: CSARGGLAGGRSYNEQFF. The CDR3 DNA follows: TGCAGTGCTAGAGGGGGACTAGCGGGAGGTCGATCCTACAATGAGCAGTTCTTC.

The rearrangement joins TRBV3-1 to TRBJ2-2; 7 bases map to TRBD2. The junction had 10 bases not matched to a gene; V was cut back by 7 bases and J by 5 bases. CDR3 length: 15 amino acids. CDR1 and CDR2 (germline): LGHDT, YNNKEL (reference sequence). The CDR3 DNA reads TGTGCCAGCAACCGCGGGGGTAGCGGGACCGGGGAGCTGTTTTTT. Amino acid sequence: CASNRGGSGTGELFF.

This clonotype came up many times. The chain recombines TRBV7-9 with TRBJ2-3, with TRBD2 as a possible D gene (6 bases). The germline CDR1 and CDR2 sequences are SEHNR and FQNEAQ (reference sequence). V was clipped by 3 bases and J by 2 bases, with 12 bases between them. This CDR3 is 15 amino acids long. As DNA, the CDR3 is TGTGCCAGCAGCTTGGGGACTGCGACCACAGATACGCAGTATTTT. Translating gives CASSLGTATTDTQYF.

This clonotype was detected a few times. V gene TRBV9 combines with J gene TRBJ1-4, with 7 positions matching TRBD1. Germline loops: CDR1 SGDLS, CDR2 YYNGEE. With 3 bases clipped from V and 2 bases from J, the junction kept 4 bases outside the gene matches. The CDR3 length is 15 residues. The CDR3 nucleotides read TGTGCCAGCAGCGGGGGGACAGTCACTAATGAAAAACTGTTTTTT. Encoded protein: CASSGGTVTNEKLFF.

This clonotype was recorded once. The rearrangement links TRBV2 to TRBJ2-7; TRBD2 matches at 11 bases. CDR3 length equals 17 residues. CDR1 is SNHLY and CDR2 is FYNNEI in the germline V gene. Germline trimming cut 4 bases from V and 2 bases from J; bases unmatched to any gene: 10. CDR3 nucleotides: TGTGCCAGCAGTGGGACAGCCGGGACTAGCGGCACCTACGAGCAGTACTTC. Protein sequence: CASSGTAGTSGTYEQYF.

This sequence joins TRBV4-1 and TRBJ1-1; no clear D gene. The CDR3 extends over 15 amino acids. Germline V lookup: CDR1 MGHRA, CDR2 YSYEKL. The V gene lost 3 bases and the J gene lost 2 bases, with 13 bases spanning the gap. The CDR3 protein is CASSQPTSSNTEAFF. The CDR3 region has the DNA TGCGCCAGCAGCCAGCCGACGAGCTCAAACACTGAAGCTTTCTTT.

The sample holds many counts of this clonotype. The chain couples TRBV7-3 to TRBJ2-1; D perhaps matches TRBD2 (5 bases). V was cut by 2 bases and J by 3 bases, with 14 bases left in between. This CDR3 has 16 amino acids. Germline loops: CDR1 SGHTA, CDR2 FQGTGA. The CDR3 nucleotides read TGTGCCAGCAGCTTAGGTGTTGGGAGTAGCTACAATGAGCAGTTCTTC. It translates to CASSLGVGSSYNEQFF.

This clonotype was seen only once. Since a much larger clone is just one base distant, this may be a read error. This chain links TRBV24-1 with TRBJ2-4, with D perhaps TRBD2 (5 bases). Trimming shortened V by 4 bases and J by 1 base, and 28 bases separated the two germline ends. The CDR3 is 21 residues long. CDR1 and CDR2 from the germline V gene are KGHDR and SFDVKD. The CDR3 DNA reads as TGTGCCACCAGTGAACTCGGACTCCCCGCGGCTGCGCCCCTGGCCAAAAACATTCAGTACTTC. As protein: CATSELGLPAAAPLAKNIQYF.

This clonotype has ten or more counts. The chain links TRBV20-1 to TRBJ2-7; D gene unclear. The CDR3 contains 14 residues. V lost 0 bases to trimming and J lost 3 bases, with 12 bases between them. Germline CDR1 and CDR2: DFQATT and SNEGSKA (reference sequence). Here the CDR3 reads CSARDQARSYEQYF. For the CDR3, the DNA is TGCAGTGCTAGAGATCAGGCGAGGAGCTACGAGCAGTACTTC.

This clonotype was recorded only once. The genes are TRBV20-1 and TRBJ2-5; 15 bases are shared with TRBD2. V dropped 4 bases and J dropped 5; count of bases not matched to a gene: 8. This CDR3 is built from 16 residues. The germline V gene has CDR1 DFQATT and CDR2 SNEGSKA (reference sequence). CDR3 loop: CSATRWGTSGRETQYF. As DNA, the CDR3 is TGCAGTGCTACAAGGTGGGGGACTAGCGGGAGGGAGACCCAGTACTTC.

The V gene is TRBV20-1, the J gene TRBJ2-7, with 10 positions matching TRBD1. The CDR3 contains 15 residues. The ends lost 1 base at V and 0 bases at J; junction bases unmatched: 3. The germline CDR1 and CDR2 sequences are DFQATT and SNEGSKA (reference sequence). CDR3 sequence reads: CSARGGTGVSYEQYF. The CDR3 nucleotides are TGCAGTGCTAGAGGTGGGACAGGGGTCTCCTACGAGCAGTACTTC.

This clonotype appeared many times. V gene TRBV7-8 combines with J gene TRBJ2-7; tentative D call: TRBD2 (5 bases). Germline V gives CDR1 SGHVS, CDR2 FQNEAQ. CDR3 length: 15 amino acids. The germline V and J ends were trimmed by 5 bases and 2 bases, with 16 bases remaining between them. In DNA, the CDR3 is TGTGCCAGCAGCCCTCCGGGAACAGTTGCCTACGAGCAGTACTTC. It encodes CASSPPGTVAYEQYF.

The sample holds many counts of this clonotype. The rearrangement uses TRBV30 and TRBJ1-4; no definite D call. The CDR3 consists of 15 residues. Per germline, CDR1 GTSNPN and CDR2 SVGIG (reference sequence). Deletions cut 0 bases from V and 0 bases from J, with 8 bases between. The CDR3 sequence: CAWSVARTTNEKLFF. In DNA, the CDR3 is TGTGCCTGGAGTGTAGCGCGGACAACTAATGAAAAACTGTTTTTT.